This T cell receptor (beta chain) was captured by sequencing in a study of blood T cells in healthy people across ages. Study-level points and caveats: Naive T cell percentage by flow cytometry tracked strongly with beta diversity. A roughly linear age-dependent decrease characterized TCR beta diversity per million T cells.

CDR3 length: 16 amino acids. V gave up 6 bases and J gave up 0 bases, with 18 bases separating them. Germline V gene sequence: CDR1 SGHTA, CDR2 FQGNSA. Each donor was a healthy Caucasian individual from Russia, aged about 6 to 95. Comment on this clonotype: Its specificity is not known.

A second PCR of 7 to 11 cycles used a sample-barcoded 5' primer and a J-beta primer mix. TCRdb re-derived calls from the 5' RACE reads in MiXCR, one entry per CDR3 protein. The sample shows around 580,000 distinct CDR3 sequences, more than 45% of them seen only once. This chain links TRBV7-2 with TRBJ2-7; no firm D call. The receptor was derived from a man older than 75 in good health. The material sequenced was blood. CDR3: CASSASPAVSSYEQYF. In DNA, the CDR3 is TGTGCCAGCAGTGCCTCCCCGGCGGTTAGCTCCTACGAGCAGTACTTC.